This is a list of T cell receptor beta chains from one sample in a study of human T cells and chemical hapten exposure. TCRdb passed the RACE reads through MiXCR, listing each CDR3 protein once. The sample shows roughly 150,000 distinct CDR3 sequences, about 30% of them seen only once. Sample: whole blood, taken in connection with sensitization to the hapten diphenylcyclopropenone (DPC). Receptors originate from a woman aged 18-29 years with alopecia areata. Some clones in this sample may be carry-over from other donors' samples. Each CDR3 is given with its conserved first and last residue. A D gene is named only where the DNA matches it firmly. The size field is filled for only some rows; it gives once, few, many or a size class.

D gene,clone size,V gene,J gene,CDR3 protein,CDR3 DNA
NA,NA,TRBV29-1,TRBJ1-4,CSVEVPGKGEKLFF,TGCAGCGTTGAGGTACCAGGAAAGGGCGAAAAACTGTTTTTT
NA,many,TRBV20-1,TRBJ2-3,CSARRSADTDTQYF,TGCAGTGCTAGACGGTCAGCAGACACAGATACGCAGTATTTT
NA,NA,TRBV5-6,TRBJ2-7,CASLLRDLSYEQYF,TGTGCCAGCCTACTCAGAGATTTATCCTACGAGCAGTACTTC
NA,few,TRBV15,TRBJ2-3,CATSREGDTQYF,TGTGCCACCAGCAGAGAGGGGGATACGCAGTATTTT
NA,many,TRBV6-2/TRBV6-3,TRBJ2-1,CASSNPGRGRVGFF,TGTGCCAGCAGTAATCCGGGACGGGGAAGAGTTGGGTTCTTC
TRBD1,NA,TRBV7-9,TRBJ2-1,CASSPRTGSAYNEQFF,TGTGCCAGCAGCCCCCGGACAGGGAGCGCCTACAATGAGCAGTTCTTC
NA,many,TRBV20-1,TRBJ1-4,CSANTGVNEKLFF,TGCAGTGCGAACACGGGGGTTAATGAAAAACTGTTTTTT
TRBD2,NA,TRBV20-1,TRBJ2-5,CSARSLAGVETQYF,TGCAGTGCTAGATCGCTAGCGGGAGTAGAGACCCAGTACTTC
TRBD1,NA,TRBV29-1,TRBJ2-1,CSVEGTGGNEQFF,TGCAGCGTTGAGGGGACAGGGGGCAATGAGCAGTTCTTC
TRBD2,NA,TRBV7-3,TRBJ2-3,CASSPRRLAGGVDTQYF,TGTGCCAGCAGCCCCCGAAGACTAGCGGGGGGGGTAGATACGCAGTATTTT
NA,NA,TRBV19,TRBJ1-2,CASSISRAGYTF,TGTGCCAGTAGTATTAGCAGGGCTGGCTACACCTTC
TRBD1,NA,TRBV29-1,TRBJ2-7,CSGRTGNEQYF,TGCAGCGGGCGGACAGGGAATGAGCAGTACTTC
NA,NA,TRBV15,TRBJ2-5,CATSGLGRWETQYF,TGTGCCACCAGCGGGTTAGGACGGTGGGAGACCCAGTACTTC
NA,NA,TRBV7-8,TRBJ2-7,CASSMGSTYEQYF,TGTGCCAGCAGCATGGGGAGTACCTACGAGCAGTACTTC
NA,NA,TRBV10-3,TRBJ1-5,CAAQADKATQPQHF,TGTGCCGCCCAAGCGGACAAGGCAACTCAGCCCCAGCATTTT
NA,NA,TRBV4-3,TRBJ2-1,CASSQGQYNEQFF,TGCGCCAGCAGCCAAGGACAGTACAATGAGCAGTTCTTC
NA,few,TRBV4-3,TRBJ2-3,CASSQGGGAADTQYF,TGCGCCAGCAGCCAAGGTGGGGGGGCCGCGGATACGCAGTATTTT
TRBD1,NA,TRBV20-1,TRBJ2-7,CSARLPPGQGVIYEQYF,TGCAGTGCTAGACTACCTCCGGGACAGGGGGTTATCTACGAGCAGTACTTC
NA,once,TRBV7-2,TRBJ2-5,CASSGARQETQYF,TGTGCCAGCAGCGGGGCCCGCCAAGAGACCCAGTACTTC
NA,few,TRBV7-6,TRBJ2-5,CASSSAGTSVGETQYF,TGTGCCAGCAGCTCGGCCGGGACATCCGTCGGGGAGACCCAGTACTTC
TRBD2,few,TRBV7-2,TRBJ2-1,CASSSRNSGAYNEQFF,TGTGCCAGCAGCTCCCGTAATAGCGGGGCCTACAATGAGCAGTTCTTC
TRBD1,few,TRBV9,TRBJ2-2,CASSVIQGAGELFF,TGTGCCAGCAGCGTTATACAGGGGGCCGGGGAGCTGTTTTTT
NA,few,TRBV29-1,TRBJ2-7,CSRLAAEYEQYF,TGCAGCCGCTTGGCGGCAGAGTACGAGCAGTACTTC
TRBD1,NA,TRBV29-1,TRBJ2-1,CSIGTGKRDEQFF,TGCAGCATCGGGACAGGAAAGAGGGATGAGCAGTTCTTC
TRBD2,NA,TRBV15,TRBJ2-3,CATSRGAGGATDTQYF,TGTGCCACCAGCAGAGGTGCGGGGGGGGCCACAGATACGCAGTATTTT
NA,NA,TRBV20-1,TRBJ1-2,CSARDVRTGGYTF,TGCAGTGCTAGAGATGTCCGTACAGGTGGCTACACCTTC
TRBD2,few,TRBV9,TRBJ2-1,CASSVAGGPQNEQFF,TGTGCCAGCAGCGTAGCGGGAGGGCCACAGAATGAGCAGTTCTTC
TRBD2,once,TRBV7-3,TRBJ2-1,CASSLTFLAGVTGVNEQFF,TGTGCCAGCAGCTTAACGTTTCTAGCGGGAGTCACGGGGGTCAATGAGCAGTTCTTC
TRBD2,once,TRBV4-3,TRBJ2-7,CASSPRTSGGASYEQYF,TGCGCCAGCAGCCCCCGGACTAGCGGGGGAGCCTCCTACGAGCAGTACTTC
TRBD2,NA,TRBV29-1,TRBJ2-3,CGANRNLAGPDTQYF,TGCGGCGCTAACAGGAACCTAGCGGGACCAGATACGCAGTATTTT
TRBD1,NA,TRBV2,TRBJ2-5,CASSRVQTGAQETQYF,TGTGCCAGCAGTAGAGTGCAGACAGGGGCGCAAGAGACCCAGTACTTC
NA,few,TRBV5-1,TRBJ1-4,CASSLITAEKLFF,TGCGCCAGCAGCTTGATAACAGCTGAAAAACTGTTTTTT
TRBD2,NA,TRBV4-1,TRBJ2-3,CASSQGVTSGNTDTQYF,TGCGCCAGCAGCCAAGGGGTGACTAGCGGGAACACAGATACGCAGTATTTT